This TCR beta chain originates from a study of T cells in Graves' hyperthyroidism and ophthalmopathy. Across the study: Any treatment followed the collection of peripheral blood at initial diagnosis.

The CDR3 has 15 amino acids. Trimming pared 3 bases from V and 4 bases from J, leaving 14 bases between. This clonotype was recorded many times. Each patient was aged 18 to 65 and had newly diagnosed hyperthyroidism of under 2 months' duration. For the diagnoses, clinical symptoms, serum thyroxine and TRAb, thyroid ultrasound and orbital computed tomography were used. RNA transcripts provided the source from which TCR beta CDR3 regions were amplified. The study used the HTBI primer set for a first-round RT-PCR of the TCR CDR3. From the multiplex PCR reads, TCRdb called clonotypes with MiXCR, one entry per CDR3 protein. The sample holds hundreds of thousands of distinct CDR3 sequences, about 19% seen once.

The sequenced sample was blood. This TCR came from a woman aged 18-29 years with Graves' hyperthyroidism. The V gene is TRBV12-3 or TRBV12-4, the J gene TRBJ2-3, with D possibly being TRBD1 or TRBD2 (5 bases each). The CDR3 DNA sequence: TGTGCCAGCAGTTTTTCTTGGACGGGACCAGATACGCAGTATTTT. Protein sequence: CASSFSWTGPDTQYF.